This TCR beta chain was observed in a study of T cell responses to AZD1222 COVID-19 vaccine. V lost 3 bases, J lost 2 bases, and 13 bases lay in between. The CDR3 has 15 residues. The germline V gene has CDR1 SGHTA and CDR2 FQGTGA. Only in-frame clones appear in the TCRdb table, and some are missing; sequencing was by immunoSEQ multiplex PCR. The table records tens of thousands of clones, over 85% of them present only once. The source material was peripheral blood, sampled on day 0 of MenACWY control vaccination. The TCR originated in an adult in good health. The rearrangement joins TRBV7-3 to TRBJ2-5; D perhaps matches TRBD2 (5 bases). The CDR3 DNA follows: TGTGCCAGCAGCTTGGGAAGAGGGCAGCAAGAGACCCAGTACTTC. This sequence encodes CASSLGRGQQETQYF.